These T cell receptor beta chains were read from a single sample in a study of T-cell memory formation after mild COVID-19. TCRdb reprocessed the 5' RACE reads with MiXCR, giving one entry per CDR3 protein. The table includes 450,000 to 650,000 distinct CDR3 sequences, about 20% detected once. Sequenced material: PBMCs or a T cell subset sorted from them (not recorded which). Receptor source: an adult woman who had mild COVID-19 (a few samples of this study predate the infection). Cell type and time point are not known. CDR3s include the opening cysteine and the closing phenylalanine or tryptophan. A D gene is named only where the DNA matches it firmly. For some rows the clone size is stated as once, few or many, or as a class when expanded; others skip it.

v_call,clone_size,j_call,d_call,cdr3_aa,cdr3_nt
TRBV12-3/TRBV12-4,.,TRBJ1-6,.,CASSLGGIWSPLHF,TGTGCCAGCAGCCTCGGAGGAATTTGGTCACCCCTCCACTTT
TRBV10-3,few,TRBJ2-1,TRBD2,CAISESGAGGHNEQFF,TGTGCCATCAGTGAGTCAGGAGCGGGGGGCCACAATGAGCAGTTCTTC
TRBV11-3,.,TRBJ2-3,TRBD1,CASSLDSAGTGNADTQYF,TGTGCCAGCAGCTTAGATTCCGCCGGGACAGGGAATGCAGATACGCAGTATTTT
TRBV9,.,TRBJ2-7,.,CASSVRPGSSYEQYF,TGTGCCAGCAGCGTGCGTCCAGGGAGCTCCTACGAGCAGTACTTC
TRBV29-1,few,TRBJ2-3,TRBD2,CSVPAGTDTQYF,TGCAGCGTGCCAGCGGGGACAGATACGCAGTATTTT
TRBV9,few,TRBJ2-1,.,CASSVEGEGLNEQFF,TGTGCCAGCAGCGTAGAGGGGGAGGGCCTCAATGAGCAGTTCTTC
TRBV12-3/TRBV12-4,.,TRBJ1-2,.,CASSLLIVGEDGYTF,TGTGCCAGCAGTTTATTAATAGTGGGGGAGGATGGCTACACCTTC
TRBV5-4,.,TRBJ1-1,.,CASSSNRITEAFF,TGTGCCAGCAGCTCGAATCGTATCACTGAAGCTTTCTTT
TRBV3-1,.,TRBJ2-2,TRBD1,CASSLKTGALTGELFF,TGTGCCAGCAGCCTAAAAACAGGGGCCCTCACCGGGGAGCTGTTTTTT
TRBV6-5,few,TRBJ2-7,.,CASRQGTFYEQYF,TGTGCCAGCAGGCAGGGTACCTTCTACGAGCAGTACTTC
TRBV15,few,TRBJ2-1,.,CATSSSGPEQFF,TGTGCCACCAGCAGCTCTGGGCCCGAGCAGTTCTTC
TRBV6-1,few,TRBJ2-7,.,CASSEGSSPYYEQYF,TGTGCCAGCAGTGAGGGGAGCTCCCCTTACTACGAGCAGTACTTC
TRBV7-9,few,TRBJ2-3,TRBD2,CASSQPGLAGDTQYF,TGTGCCAGCAGCCAACCGGGACTAGCTGGAGATACGCAGTATTTT
TRBV25-1,few,TRBJ2-1,TRBD2,CASSESLAGGPGNEQFF,TGTGCCAGCAGTGAATCACTAGCGGGAGGGCCGGGCAATGAGCAGTTCTTC
TRBV6-2/TRBV6-3,few,TRBJ2-3,.,CASSRTAPDTQYF,TGTGCCAGCAGTAGGACAGCGCCAGATACGCAGTATTTT
TRBV6-1,.,TRBJ1-6,.,CASIPRGTYNSPLHF,TGTGCCAGCATCCCGAGGGGGACCTATAATTCACCCCTCCACTTT
TRBV24-1,few,TRBJ1-2,.,CATSTDYGYTF,TGTGCCACCAGTACTGACTATGGCTACACCTTC
TRBV29-1,few,TRBJ1-2,.,CSVATGSNYGYTF,TGCAGCGTTGCTACCGGGTCGAACTATGGCTACACCTTC
TRBV19,few,TRBJ2-7,.,CASSSTRTSYEQYF,TGTGCCAGTAGTTCGACCAGGACCTCCTACGAGCAGTACTTC
TRBV7-9,many,TRBJ1-4,.,CASSVGANEKLFF,TGTGCCAGCAGCGTCGGGGCAAATGAAAAACTGTTTTTT
TRBV19,many,TRBJ2-7,TRBD1,CASSPGTVSYEQYF,TGTGCCAGCAGTCCCGGGACAGTCTCCTACGAGCAGTACTTC
TRBV20-1,.,TRBJ2-2,.,CSARDPSGGNTGELFF,TGCAGTGCTAGAGATCCCTCCGGGGGGAACACCGGGGAGCTGTTTTTT
TRBV7-9,.,TRBJ1-2,TRBD1,CASSFPGQGDGYTF,TGTGCCAGCAGCTTTCCGGGACAGGGCGATGGCTACACCTTC
TRBV3-1,few,TRBJ1-5,.,CASSQDRRQPQHF,TGTGCCAGCAGCCAAGATCGCAGGCAGCCCCAGCATTTT
TRBV9,few,TRBJ2-1,.,CASSPGPATDEFF,TGTGCCAGCAGCCCAGGCCCAGCAACTGATGAGTTCTTC
TRBV11-2,.,TRBJ1-2,.,CASSSPSGARGYTF,TGTGCCAGCAGCTCACCGTCGGGGGCTCGGGGCTACACCTTC
TRBV3-1,.,TRBJ1-5,.,CASSQVGNQPQHF,TGTGCCAGCAGCCAAGTCGGGAATCAGCCCCAGCATTTT
TRBV12-3/TRBV12-4,few,TRBJ1-2,.,CASRPLRGAYGYTF,TGTGCCAGCAGACCTCTTCGGGGAGCCTATGGCTACACCTTC
TRBV24-1,few,TRBJ2-2,.,CATSDWDINTGELFF,TGTGCCACCAGTGATTGGGACATAAACACCGGGGAGCTGTTTTTT
TRBV19,.,TRBJ2-7,TRBD2,CASRQTSGPYYEQYF,TGTGCCAGTAGACAAACTAGCGGGCCGTACTACGAGCAGTACTTC
TRBV5-6,few,TRBJ2-7,.,CASSSFVAKAYEQYF,TGTGCCAGCAGCTCCTTTGTTGCCAAAGCTTACGAGCAGTACTTC
TRBV30,few,TRBJ2-1,.,CAWSVNHRTVEQFF,TGTGCCTGGAGTGTAAATCATAGGACGGTTGAGCAGTTCTTC
TRBV5-6,.,TRBJ1-5,TRBD1,CASSSGAGGTSNQPQHF,TGTGCCAGCAGCTCGGGAGCAGGGGGTACTAGCAATCAGCCCCAGCATTTT
TRBV5-5,few,TRBJ1-2,TRBD1,CASSLAENRGSPYGYTF,TGTGCCAGCAGCTTGGCCGAGAACAGGGGGTCGCCCTATGGCTACACCTTC
TRBV7-9,few,TRBJ2-7,TRBD2,CASWGGSGRASYEQYF,TGTGCCAGCTGGGGCGGTAGCGGGAGGGCCAGCTACGAGCAGTACTTC
TRBV3-1,few,TRBJ1-4,TRBD1,CASSQSSGGHNEKLFF,TGTGCCAGCAGCCAATCCTCAGGGGGACATAATGAAAAACTGTTTTTT